These T cell receptor beta chains were read from a single sample in a study of T cell responses to AZD1222 COVID-19 vaccine. The table came from immunoSEQ multiplex PCR; TCRdb's copy has only in-frame clones and leaves some out. This sample carries about 180,000 clones, around 93% of them seen once, and the ten largest clones take around 0.93%. The sample consisted of peripheral blood, taken 28 days after the second dose of the MenACWY control vaccine. These TCRs come from an adult who received the MenACWY meningococcal vaccine as a control. CDR3s leave out the opening cysteine and the closing phenylalanine or tryptophan. Each record gives: V gene, CDR3 protein.

TRBV15	ATSRGGGQGNYGYT
TRBV9	ASSDQVSGSPLH
TRBV19	ASSILGGTRNTEAF
TRBV18	ASSPGYEQY
TRBV10-2	ASSPGQNQPQH
TRBV7-2	ASSLAADTQY
TRBV7-2	ASSPFGVYEQY
TRBV10-1	ASSVGSVSGSNQPQH
TRBV9	ASSVRTGSDEQF
TRBV7-2	ASSLSPSGGQETQY
TRBV3-1/TRBV3-2	ASSPLAGGSTDTQY
TRBV6-5	ASSSQNYGYT
TRBV12-3/TRBV12-4	ASSLAGADTQY
TRBV19	ASSILRGEAEAF
TRBV19	ASSVGVYNEQF
TRBV7-9	ASSLGVSMVAF
TRBV6-6	ASSSRGAGVVEQF
TRBV4-2	ASSQVLNTEAF
TRBV3-1/TRBV3-2	ASSQGAGGNQPQH
TRBV28	ASSKTQGSETQY
TRBV7-9	ASRGGSVNTEAF
TRBV19	ASKERNSGNTIY
TRBV9	ASSPRDFQAGELF
TRBV5-5	ASRADAGNTIY
TRBV29-1	SVEARGLNTEAF
TRBV6-5	ASTGLAGRETQY
TRBV2	ASSEERGGMDTQY
TRBV10-3	AISEGNSNQPQH
TRBV4-3	ASSHETRQAGGEKLF
TRBV9	ASSVGGGALPLSGEKLF
TRBV18	ASSPPGQGLLQGSPLH
TRBV4-2	ASSQGLAGNNEQF
TRBV7-9	ASSLTGTENEKLF
TRBV9	ASSVSPESNQPQH
TRBV6-2/TRBV6-3	ASSIRFGGDVDTQY
TRBV19	ASSINPAPGGSGANVLT
TRBV28	ASRGGLDGYT
TRBV19	ASRSGTGNRGYAYT
TRBV19	ASSGDISSGNTIY
TRBV27	ASSSDRVNISPLH
TRBV30	AWNRGNQPQH
TRBV27	ASSLLAGEQF
TRBV9	ASSVGTGTDTQY
TRBV5-1	ASSLVGTTNEKLF
TRBV2	ASTTQNTEAF
TRBV6-5	ASVRGDRDAEQY
TRBV5-1	ASSFAGDGYT
TRBV9	ASSQISTGGYNEQF
TRBV18	ASSPQSLTEANQPQH
TRBV21-1	ASSLNRGIDYGYT
TRBV5-6	ASSLRTEDYGYT
TRBV7-3	ASSSESGGGTEAF
TRBV19	ASSIDQRGRQSYEQY
TRBV30	AWSQDRGQVETQY
TRBV7-6	ASSLPPGLGETQY
TRBV9	ASSEGTGPYNEQF
TRBV5-1	ASSLVPGTTEAF
TRBV13	ASSLRGVGGWDPYGYT
TRBV4-3	ASSPGLPESYNEQF
TRBV6-5	ASRKGQSEGYT